This T cell receptor beta chain was found in a study of T-cell memory formation after mild COVID-19. Notes on the study in general: Contracting CD8+ clones were enriched in EMRA, CD4+ mainly in CM and EM.

TCRdb re-derived calls from the 5' RACE reads in MiXCR, one entry per CDR3 protein. The sample holds about 57,000 distinct CDR3 sequences, approximately 12% seen once. The length of the CDR3 is 12 residues. V was pared by 4 bases and J by 4 bases, with 5 bases between. The germline V gene has CDR1 SGHTA and CDR2 FQGNSA. Note on this clonotype: Its antigen is as yet unknown.

This TCR was recovered from a man aged 18 to 30 who had mild COVID-19 (a few samples of this study predate the infection). Cell type and time point are not known. Sequenced sample: PBMCs or a T cell subset sorted from them (not recorded which). The V call is TRBV7-2, the J call TRBJ1-5; D unclear. This CDR3 reads CASSYRNQPQHF. The CDR3 bases are TGTGCCAGCAGCTACCGAAATCAGCCCCAGCATTTT. Supplemented by reference TRBV7-2 and TRBJ1-5, the full variable domain reads GAGVSQSPSNKVTEKGKDVELRCDPISGHTALYWYRQSLGQGLEFLIYFQGNSAPDKSGLPSDRFSAERTGGSVSTLTIQRTQQEDSAVYLCASSYRNQPQHFGDGTRLSIL.